This T cell receptor (beta chain) came from a study of blood T cell repertoires in COVID-19. Study-level background: Whether acute or convalescent, the COVID-19 samples came from the United States, Italy and Spain. The cDNA or gDNA used as material had been derived from T cells, B-cell-depleted T cells, or PBMCs.

Authors' analysis steps: Using reference gene primer amplification, nucleated cell counts were estimated. Clones were sequenced by immunoSEQ multiplex PCR, and TCRdb holds only the in-frame ones, with some missing. For V, J and clone size, that table is used; D and trimming come from the DNA. This sample has over 250,000 clones, with under 90% found just once. The CDR3 has 15 amino acids. Germline CDR1 and CDR2: MDHEN and SYDVKM. Trimming removed 5 bases from V and 0 bases from J; junction bases left unmatched: 4. The source of this sequence is a woman aged 50 to 60 who had recovered from COVID-19. The chain recombines TRBV28 with TRBJ1-1; the match to TRBD1 covers 9 bases. Specimen: peripheral blood. The CDR3 is CASSPGTGLNTEAFF. In nucleotides, the CDR3 is TGTGCCAGCAGTCCCGGGACAGGGCTGAACACTGAAGCTTTCTTT.